The rows below give T cell receptor beta chains drawn from one sample of a study of T cells in Graves' hyperthyroidism and ophthalmopathy. MiXCR was run by TCRdb on the multiplex PCR reads, yielding one entry per CDR3 protein. The data contain around 190,000 distinct CDR3 sequences, around 17% of them singletons. Sequenced input: blood. These receptors were obtained from a woman in her forties or fifties with Graves' hyperthyroidism. Each CDR3 is given with its conserved first and last residue. A D gene is named only where the DNA matches it firmly. A row's size may be missing; if present it is once, few, many or a size class.

>-|many|TRBV7-9|15
CASSPPGRVTGELFF
>-|many|TRBV5-1|14
CASSLFSGNTEAFF
>-|many|TRBV12-3/TRBV12-4|12
CASTQGRSEAFF
>TRBD1|-|TRBV5-6|15
CASSGIGTGRSGYTF
>TRBD2|-|TRBV24-1|20
CATSDSSGTSGRITYNEQFF
>TRBD1|many|TRBV6-1|12
CASSEAQGVQYF
>-|many|TRBV28|12
CASSLSTYEQYF
>-|-|TRBV9|12
CASSVDGGTQYF
>TRBD1|-|TRBV11-3|14
CASSRPTGQETQYF
>TRBD1|-|TRBV20-1|14
CSAGTELLRGKLFF
>TRBD2|many|TRBV6-1|17
CASSSKISGSSYNEQFF
>-|once|TRBV29-1|13
CSVVAGPSYGYTF
>TRBD1|many|TRBV10-3|16
CAISESAAGGTETQYF
>-|many|TRBV7-9|15
CASSPAAILADGYTF
>-|-|TRBV7-2|14
CASSTHGAGNGYTF
>TRBD2|-|TRBV24-1|16
CATSDSTSGSPNEQYF
>TRBD2|-|TRBV6-2/TRBV6-3|15
CANRPGTSGSYEQYF
>-|many|TRBV2|12
CASLGGNTEAFF
>TRBD1|many|TRBV12-3/TRBV12-4|11
CASSDRGGYTF
>-|-|TRBV18|17
CASSPLTRQGNNSPLHF
>-|many|TRBV6-6|14
CASSYFVGDTEAFF
>-|-|TRBV9|15
CASSVDVSGPYEQYF
>-|many|TRBV6-1|15
CASMGGGGSKETQYF